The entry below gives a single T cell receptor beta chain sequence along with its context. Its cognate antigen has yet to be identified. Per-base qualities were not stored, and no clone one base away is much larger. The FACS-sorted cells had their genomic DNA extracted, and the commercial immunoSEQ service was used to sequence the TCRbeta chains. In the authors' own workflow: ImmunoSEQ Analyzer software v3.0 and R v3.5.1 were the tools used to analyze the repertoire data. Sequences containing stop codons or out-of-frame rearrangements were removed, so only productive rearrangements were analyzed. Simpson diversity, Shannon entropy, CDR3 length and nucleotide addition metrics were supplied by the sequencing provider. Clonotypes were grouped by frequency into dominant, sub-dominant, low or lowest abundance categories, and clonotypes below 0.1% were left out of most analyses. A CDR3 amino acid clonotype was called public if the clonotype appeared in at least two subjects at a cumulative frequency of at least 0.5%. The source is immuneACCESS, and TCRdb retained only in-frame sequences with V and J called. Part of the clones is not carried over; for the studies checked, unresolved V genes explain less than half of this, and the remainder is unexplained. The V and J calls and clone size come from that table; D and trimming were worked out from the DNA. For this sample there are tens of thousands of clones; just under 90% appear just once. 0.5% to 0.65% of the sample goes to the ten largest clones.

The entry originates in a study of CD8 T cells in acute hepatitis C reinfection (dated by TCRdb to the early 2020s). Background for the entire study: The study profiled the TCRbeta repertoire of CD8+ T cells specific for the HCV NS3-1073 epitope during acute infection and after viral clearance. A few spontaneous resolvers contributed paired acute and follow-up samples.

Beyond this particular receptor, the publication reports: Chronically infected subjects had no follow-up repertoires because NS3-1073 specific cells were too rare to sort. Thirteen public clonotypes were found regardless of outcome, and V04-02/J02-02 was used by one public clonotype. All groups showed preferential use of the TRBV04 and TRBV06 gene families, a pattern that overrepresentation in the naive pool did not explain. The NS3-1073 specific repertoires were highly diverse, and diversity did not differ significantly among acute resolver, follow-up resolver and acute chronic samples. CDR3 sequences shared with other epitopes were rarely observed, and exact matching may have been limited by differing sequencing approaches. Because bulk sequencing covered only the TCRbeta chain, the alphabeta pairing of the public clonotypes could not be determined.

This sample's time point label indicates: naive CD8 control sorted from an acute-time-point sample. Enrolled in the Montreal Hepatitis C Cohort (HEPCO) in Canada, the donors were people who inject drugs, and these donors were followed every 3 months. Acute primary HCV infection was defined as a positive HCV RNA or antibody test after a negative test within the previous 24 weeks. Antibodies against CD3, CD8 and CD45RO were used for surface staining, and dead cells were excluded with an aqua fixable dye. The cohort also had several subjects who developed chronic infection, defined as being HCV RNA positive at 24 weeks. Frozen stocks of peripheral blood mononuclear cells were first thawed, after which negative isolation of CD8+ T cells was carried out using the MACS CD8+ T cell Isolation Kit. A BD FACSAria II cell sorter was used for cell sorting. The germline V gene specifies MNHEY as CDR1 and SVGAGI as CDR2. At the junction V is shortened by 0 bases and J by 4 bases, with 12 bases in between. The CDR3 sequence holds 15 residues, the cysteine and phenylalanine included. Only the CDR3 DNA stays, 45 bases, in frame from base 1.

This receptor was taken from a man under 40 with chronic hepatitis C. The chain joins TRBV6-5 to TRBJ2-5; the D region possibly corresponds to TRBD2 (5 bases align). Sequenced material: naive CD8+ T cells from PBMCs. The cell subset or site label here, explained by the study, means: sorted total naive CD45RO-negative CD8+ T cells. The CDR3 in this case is CASSYSAGTGETQYF. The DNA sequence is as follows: TGTGCCAGCAGTTACTCGGCGGGTACGGGAGAGACCCAGTACTTC.